This TCR beta chain was retrieved from a study of shared clonotypes between healthy human individuals. This CDR3 spans 15 amino acids. Turning to this clone: Its antigen is unidentified.

Findings of the study overall: The study drew on few donors, limiting represented genetic and exposure-history diversity. All-four-donor shared clonotypes had higher generation probabilities than non-shared clonotypes did.

Original processing methods: There were no quality scores in the junction-only immunoSEQ sequences, so filtering differed. TCRdb's table, derived via immunoSEQ multiplex PCR, lists solely in-frame clones and lacks some. The V and J calls and clone size come from that table; D and trimming were worked out from the DNA. The sample lists about 1.5 million clones, roughly 96% occurring once. The chain has TRBV21-1 and TRBJ1-5; the table's D call, TRBD1, was not checked against the DNA. TRBV21-1 is given as a pseudogene. The sequence was obtained from a man between 25 and 39 years old in good health. The sample was naive CD4+ T cells sorted from blood. Subset reported: CD45RA+ positively selected. The DNA for the CDR3 is TGTGCCAGCAGGGGCCGCGGACAGATCAATCAGCCCCAGCATTTT. Amino acids: CASRGRGQINQPQHF.